A selection of T cell receptor beta chains follows, all from one sample in a study of blood T cell repertoires in COVID-19. Repertoires were generated with immunoSEQ multiplex PCR, while TCRdb's copy carries only in-frame clones and drops some. The table includes around 500,000 clones, about 88% detected once. Material for sequencing was PBMCs or T cells enriched from blood (not recorded which). The receptor set was obtained from an older woman who had recovered from COVID-19. Each CDR3 is given with its conserved first and last residue. Each record gives: CDR3 protein, CDR3 DNA, J gene, D gene, V gene, clone size. D genes are given only for firm matches. Size is omitted from some rows. Given values are once, few, many or a class for expanded clones.

CASSYSHPRSSYEQYF	TGTGCCAGCAGTTACTCGCACCCAAGGAGCTCCTACGAGCAGTACTTC	TRBJ2-7	NA	TRBV6-5	NA
CASSLVGQGGGSYGYTF	TGTGCCAGCAGCTTAGTGGGACAGGGGGGCGGCAGCTATGGCTACACCTTC	TRBJ1-2	TRBD1	TRBV7-2	NA
CASSIDSGSSGANVLTF	TGTGCCAGTAGTATAGATTCAGGAAGCTCTGGGGCCAACGTCCTGACTTTC	TRBJ2-6	NA	TRBV19	NA
CASSQDTGSNQPQHF	TGTGCCAGCAGCCAAGATACAGGAAGCAATCAGCCCCAGCATTTT	TRBJ1-5	NA	TRBV3-1/TRBV3-2	NA
CASSEWADSYNEQFF	TGTGCCAGCAGTGAATGGGCAGACTCCTACAATGAGCAGTTCTTC	TRBJ2-1	NA	TRBV6-1	once
CASSYRSGRTGELFF	TGTGCCAGCAGTTACCGATCGGGGAGGACCGGGGAGCTGTTTTTT	TRBJ2-2	NA	TRBV6-5	once
CASSSGTTSGANVLTF	TGCGCCAGCAGCTCCGGGACAACCTCTGGGGCCAACGTCCTGACTTTC	TRBJ2-6	NA	TRBV10-1	NA
CASSRMTETTHGYTF	TGTGCCAGCAGCAGGATGACAGAAACGACTCATGGCTACACCTTC	TRBJ1-2	NA	TRBV28	NA
CASSLAMEGETQYF	TGTGCCAGCAGCTTAGCGATGGAGGGAGAGACCCAGTACTTC	TRBJ2-5	NA	TRBV7-8	NA
CASSQELPIASTDTQYF	TGCGCCAGCAGCCAAGAACTACCAATTGCCTCCACAGATACGCAGTATTTT	TRBJ2-3	NA	TRBV4-1	once
CASSVGLMAGGLYNEQFF	TGTGCCAGCAGCGTAGGTCTTATGGCGGGGGGTTTGTACAATGAGCAGTTCTTC	TRBJ2-1	TRBD2	TRBV9	NA
CASSLVPLQSNYGYTF	TGCGCCAGCAGCTTGGTTCCCCTGCAGTCTAACTATGGCTACACCTTC	TRBJ1-2	NA	TRBV5-1	NA
CASSLDGGHGDTQYF	TGCGCCAGCAGCTTGGACGGGGGGCATGGAGATACGCAGTATTTT	TRBJ2-3	NA	TRBV5-1	NA
CATSDGGQGAPGYTF	TGTGCCACCAGTGATGGGGGTCAGGGGGCGCCTGGCTACACCTTC	TRBJ1-2	TRBD1	TRBV24-1	NA
CASSEAGNGNTIYF	TGTGCCAGCAGTGAGGCGGGGAATGGAAACACCATATATTTT	TRBJ1-3	NA	TRBV2	many
CASSSTTGHGELFF	TGTGCCAGCAGTTCCACGACAGGGCACGGGGAGCTGTTTTTT	TRBJ2-2	TRBD1	TRBV27	NA
CASSLKPNEKLFF	TGCGCCAGCAGCTTGAAGCCGAATGAAAAACTGTTTTTT	TRBJ1-4	NA	TRBV5-1	few
CAARPGLAGGPGSYNEQFF	TGCGCCGCAAGGCCGGGCCTAGCGGGGGGGCCGGGGTCCTACAATGAGCAGTTCTTC	TRBJ2-1	TRBD2	TRBV10-2	few
CASSLALLAGGFQETQYF	TGTGCCAGCAGCTTAGCTCTTCTAGCGGGGGGCTTCCAAGAGACCCAGTACTTC	TRBJ2-5	TRBD2	TRBV7-2	NA
CASSPTGNTGELFF	TGTGCCAGCAGCCCGACAGGGAACACCGGGGAGCTGTTTTTT	TRBJ2-2	NA	TRBV7-9	NA
CASSFGQGSDTQYF	TGCGCCAGCAGCTTCGGACAGGGGAGCGATACGCAGTATTTT	TRBJ2-3	TRBD1	TRBV5-1	once
CASSSDRGFGGYTF	TGTGCCAGCTCATCGGACAGGGGTTTTGGGGGCTACACCTTC	TRBJ1-2	TRBD1	TRBV18	once
CASSASTGNTDTQYF	TGTGCCAGCAGCGCTTCTACAGGGAACACAGATACGCAGTATTTT	TRBJ2-3	NA	TRBV5-6	once
CASSLGPGFGQPQHF	TGTGCCAGCAGCTTAGGTCCAGGGTTCGGTCAGCCCCAGCATTTT	TRBJ1-5	NA	TRBV11-2	NA
CASSRQGGSNQPQHF	TGTGCCAGCAGCCGACAGGGAGGGAGCAATCAGCCCCAGCATTTT	TRBJ1-5	TRBD1	TRBV7-8	NA
CASSLTGTGRSNEQFF	TGTGCTAGCAGCTTGACCGGGACAGGGAGGTCCAATGAGCAGTTCTTC	TRBJ2-1	TRBD1	TRBV7-7	NA
CASSQALTGITEAFF	TGCGCCAGCAGCCAAGCCCTAACAGGGATCACTGAAGCTTTCTTT	TRBJ1-1	NA	TRBV5-1	once
CASSLQGALSYEQYF	TGCGCCAGCAGCTTACAGGGTGCGCTCTCCTACGAGCAGTACTTC	TRBJ2-7	NA	TRBV5-1	NA
CASRGTGANYGYTF	TGTGCCAGCAGGGGGACAGGGGCCAACTATGGCTACACCTTC	TRBJ1-2	TRBD1	TRBV3-1/TRBV3-2	NA